This T cell receptor beta chain was identified during a study of Graves' ophthalmopathy and Graves' hyperthyroidism. About the research overall: The blood sample was drawn at first diagnosis and before any treatment.

This clonotype appeared many times. Amplified material comprised TCR beta CDR3 regions derived from RNA transcripts. The workflow started with a first-round RT-PCR run with HTBI primers and then moved on to a second-round multiplex PCR. TCRdb itself ran the multiplex PCR reads through MiXCR, one entry per CDR3 protein. The profile shows some 360,000 distinct CDR3 sequences, roughly a sixth of them singletons. Sequencing used peripheral blood. This TCR was recovered from an adult woman with stable Graves' hyperthyroidism.

The CDR3 loop is CASSYSSRTETQYF. The CDR3 coding sequence is TGTGCCAGCAGTTACTCGAGCAGGACGGAGACCCAGTACTTC. V usage is TRBV6-5 and J usage is TRBJ2-5, with D uncertain. V dropped 0 bases and J dropped 5 bases, with 10 bases sitting between them. This CDR3 comprises 14 residues. Germline values: CDR1 MNHEY, CDR2 SVGAGI.